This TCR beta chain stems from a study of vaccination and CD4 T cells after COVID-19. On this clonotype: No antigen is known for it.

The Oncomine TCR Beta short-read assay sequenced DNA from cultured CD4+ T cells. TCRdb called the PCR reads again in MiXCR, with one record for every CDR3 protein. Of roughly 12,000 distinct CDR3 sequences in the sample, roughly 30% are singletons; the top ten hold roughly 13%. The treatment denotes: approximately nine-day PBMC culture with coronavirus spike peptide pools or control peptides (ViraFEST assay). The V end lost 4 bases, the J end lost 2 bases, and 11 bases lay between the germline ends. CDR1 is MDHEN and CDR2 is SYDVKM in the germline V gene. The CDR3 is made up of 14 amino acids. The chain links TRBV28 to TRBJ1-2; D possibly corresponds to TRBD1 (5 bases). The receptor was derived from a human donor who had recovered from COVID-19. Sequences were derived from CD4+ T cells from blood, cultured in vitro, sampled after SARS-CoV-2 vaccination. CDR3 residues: CASSSQDSNYGYTF. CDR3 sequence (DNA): TGTGCCAGCAGTTCCCAAGACAGCAACTATGGCTACACCTTC.